The clone carrying this T cell receptor (beta chain) was seen repeatedly, ten times or more. This specimen comes from a study of T cells in Graves' hyperthyroidism and ophthalmopathy. V was cut by 3 bases and J by 2 bases, with 11 bases left in between. The CDR3 loop spans 15 amino acids. Germline CDR1 reads LGHDT; CDR2 reads YNNKEL (reference sequence). TCR beta CDR3 region amplification was performed from RNA transcripts. In the first-round RT-PCR of the TCR CDR3, the HTBI primer set was used. TCRdb reprocessed the multiplex PCR reads via MiXCR and lists one record per CDR3 protein. The sample carries roughly 40,000 distinct CDR3 sequences, 50% to 55% recorded once. Exclusions: uncontrolled infection, other autoimmune disease, pregnancy, lactation.

Source material: blood. The clonotype was recovered from a middle-aged man with Graves' ophthalmopathy. The chain combines TRBV3-1 with TRBJ2-1; weak D call: TRBD2 (6 bases). CDR3 DNA sequence: TGTGCCAGCAGCCAGAGCGGGCTTCCCTACAATGAGCAGTTCTTC. Protein: CASSQSGLPYNEQFF.